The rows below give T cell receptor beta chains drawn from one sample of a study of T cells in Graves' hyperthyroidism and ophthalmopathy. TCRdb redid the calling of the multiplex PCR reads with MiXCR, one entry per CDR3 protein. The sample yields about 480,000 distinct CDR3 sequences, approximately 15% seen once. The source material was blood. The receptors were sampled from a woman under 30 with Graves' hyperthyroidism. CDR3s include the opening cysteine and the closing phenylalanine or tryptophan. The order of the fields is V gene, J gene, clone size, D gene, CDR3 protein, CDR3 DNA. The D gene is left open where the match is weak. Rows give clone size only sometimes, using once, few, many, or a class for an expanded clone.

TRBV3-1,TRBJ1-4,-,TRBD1,CASSPARQGKGEKLFF,TGTGCCAGCAGCCCCGCCCGACAGGGTAAAGGAGAAAAACTGTTTTTT
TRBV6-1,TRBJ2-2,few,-,CASSSGLRRGSVTGELFF,TGTGCCAGCAGTTCGGGGCTTAGGAGAGGGAGTGTTACCGGGGAGCTGTTTTTT
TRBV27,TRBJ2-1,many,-,CASSSPGRGGDEQFF,TGTGCCAGCAGTTCCCCGGGTAGGGGGGGGGATGAGCAGTTCTTC
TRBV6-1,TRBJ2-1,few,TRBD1,CASSRRPGQNLNEQFF,TGTGCCAGCAGTAGAAGACCGGGACAGAATCTCAATGAGCAGTTCTTC
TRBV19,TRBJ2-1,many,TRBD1,CASSGSRGRNDNEQFF,TGTGCCAGTAGTGGGAGCAGGGGGCGAAACGACAATGAGCAGTTCTTC
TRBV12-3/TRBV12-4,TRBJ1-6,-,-,CASSAGNSPLHF,TGTGCCAGCAGTGCAGGGAATTCACCCCTCCACTTT
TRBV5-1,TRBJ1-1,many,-,CASNHGGRTEAFF,TGCGCCAGCAACCACGGGGGGCGAACTGAAGCTTTCTTT
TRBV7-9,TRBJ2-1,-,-,CASRRADEQFF,TGTGCCAGCAGGAGGGCTGATGAGCAGTTCTTC
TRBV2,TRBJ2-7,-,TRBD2,CASSDGLADYEQYF,TGTGCCAGCAGTGATGGGCTAGCGGACTACGAGCAGTACTTC
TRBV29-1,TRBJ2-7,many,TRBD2,CSVGGSGRNYEQYF,TGCAGCGTGGGGGGTAGCGGGAGAAACTACGAGCAGTACTTC
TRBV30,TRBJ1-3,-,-,CAWNIDIGNTIYF,TGTGCCTGGAACATCGACATTGGAAACACCATATATTTT
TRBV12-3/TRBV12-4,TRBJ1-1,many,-,CASSLDLSNTEAFF,TGTGCCAGCAGTTTAGATCTCTCGAACACTGAAGCTTTCTTT
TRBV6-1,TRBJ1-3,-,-,CASSLGQQNTIYF,TGTGCCAGCAGTCTCGGACAGCAAAACACCATATATTTT
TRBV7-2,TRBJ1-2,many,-,CASSTGRFSNYGYTF,TGTGCCAGCAGCACCGGACGGTTTTCTAACTATGGCTACACCTTC
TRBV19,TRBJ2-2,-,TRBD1,CASTAGTGVTGELFF,TGTGCCAGTACCGCCGGGACAGGGGTGACCGGGGAGCTGTTTTTT
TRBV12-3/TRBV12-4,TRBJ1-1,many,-,CASSFIRPEAFF,TGTGCCAGCAGTTTCATCCGGCCAGAAGCTTTCTTT
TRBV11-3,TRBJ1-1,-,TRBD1,CASRSTGLNTEAFF,TGTGCCAGCCGTTCGACAGGGCTGAACACTGAAGCTTTCTTT
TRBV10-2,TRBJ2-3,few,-,CASSPPAAGYSTDTQYF,TGCGCCAGCAGTCCGCCTGCGGCGGGTTATAGCACAGATACGCAGTATTTT
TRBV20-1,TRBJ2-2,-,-,CSARDTANTGELVF,TGCAGTGCTAGAGATACAGCGAACACCGGGGAGCTGGTTTTT
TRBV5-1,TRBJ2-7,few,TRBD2,CASSSSSEGGPYEQYF,TGCGCCAGCAGCTCGTCTTCTGAGGGAGGGCCATACGAGCAGTACTTC
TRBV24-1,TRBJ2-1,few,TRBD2,CATSDSRTSGRHEQFF,TGTGCCACCAGTGATTCTAGGACTAGCGGGAGGCATGAGCAGTTCTTC
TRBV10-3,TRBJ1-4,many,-,CAISDGGGEKLFF,TGTGCCATCAGTGACGGAGGCGGGGAAAAACTGTTTTTT
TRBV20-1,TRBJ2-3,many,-,CSALQAGTDTQYF,TGCAGTGCACTTCAAGCGGGCACAGATACGCAGTATTTT
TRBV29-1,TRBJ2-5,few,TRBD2,CSVRTSGSYQETQYF,TGCAGCGTTCGGACTAGCGGTTCGTACCAAGAGACCCAGTACTTC
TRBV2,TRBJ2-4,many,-,CASSVANLAKNIQYF,TGTGCCAGCAGTGTGGCCAACTTAGCCAAAAACATTCAGTACTTC
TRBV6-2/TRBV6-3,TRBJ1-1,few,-,CASKNGGFTEAFF,TGTGCCAGCAAGAATGGGGGATTCACTGAAGCTTTCTTT
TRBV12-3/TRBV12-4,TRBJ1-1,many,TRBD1,CASSTGGSEAFF,TGTGCCAGCAGTACAGGGGGATCTGAAGCTTTCTTT
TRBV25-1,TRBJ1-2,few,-,CASSLPSGLSGYTF,TGTGCCAGCAGTTTGCCATCCGGGCTGAGTGGCTACACCTTC
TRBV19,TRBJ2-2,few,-,CASEGGGWSAGELFF,TGTGCCAGTGAGGGGGGCGGGTGGAGCGCCGGGGAGCTGTTTTTT
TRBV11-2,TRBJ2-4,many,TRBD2,CASSLDSGGRGNIQYF,TGTGCCAGCAGCTTAGACTCGGGGGGTAGGGGAAACATTCAGTACTTC
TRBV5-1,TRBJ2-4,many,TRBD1,CASSFGQVENIQYF,TGCGCCAGCAGCTTCGGACAGGTTGAAAACATTCAGTACTTC
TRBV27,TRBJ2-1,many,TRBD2,CASSFPTSGSSYNEQFF,TGTGCCAGCAGTTTCCCGACTAGCGGGAGCTCCTACAATGAGCAGTTCTTC
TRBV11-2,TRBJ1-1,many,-,CASTPTGGPGTEAFF,TGTGCCAGCACGCCAACGGGGGGGCCAGGCACTGAAGCTTTCTTT
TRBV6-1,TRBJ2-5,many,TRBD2,CASSGWGGVGAYF,TGTGCCAGCAGTGGATGGGGAGGGGTCGGGGCGTACTTC
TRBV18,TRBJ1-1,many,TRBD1,CASSPGRPGGRTEAFF,TGTGCCAGCTCACCAGGGAGGCCAGGGGGCAGGACTGAAGCTTTCTTT
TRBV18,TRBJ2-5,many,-,CASSATETQYF,TGTGCCAGCTCCGCTACGGAGACCCAGTACTTC
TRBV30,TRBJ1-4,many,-,CAWRGPTQGKLFF,TGTGCCTGGAGAGGACCCACCCAAGGGAAACTGTTTTTT